This record covers a single T cell receptor beta chain. What it binds is unknown. This specimen comes from a study of CD8 T cells in ankylosing spondylitis. Study-wide points: Disease-associated clones were CD8+ and fairly uncommon in peripheral blood.

TCRdb re-called the 5' RACE reads through MiXCR, storing one row per CDR3 protein. The top ten hold 3% to 4% of the sample, which has a few hundred thousand distinct CDR3 sequences, less than 25% seen once. CDR3 length: 13 residues. Trimming shortened V by 5 bases and J by 6 bases, and 14 bases separated the two germline ends. The germline CDR1 and CDR2 sequences are SGHTA and FQGNSA. This receptor was obtained from a female donor with ankylosing spondylitis or in good health (not recorded which). Sample: blood, either unsorted or a sorted T cell fraction (not recorded which). V is TRBV7-2 and J is TRBJ2-7; D perhaps matches TRBD2 (7 bases). The DNA of the CDR3 is TGTGCCAGCAGCATAGATAGGGGGGGCGAGCAGTACTTC. It specifies CASSIDRGGEQYF.